The source of this T cell receptor (beta chain) is a study of T cell repertoires in cytomegalovirus infection. From germline, CDR1 is KGHDR and CDR2 SFDVKD. V was clipped by 3 bases and J by 4 bases; unmatched bases: 6. The CDR3 contains 15 residues. TCRdb re-called the reads with MiXCR, one entry per CDR3 protein. This repertoire shows approximately 990,000 distinct CDR3 sequences, approximately 31% found once; its top ten account for around 15%. As for this clonotype: The antigen is undetermined.

This chain connects TRBV24-1 to TRBJ2-3; 7 positions agree with TRBD1. This receptor was identified in a human donor in good health (CMV status not recorded). Some clones in this sample may be carry-over from other donors' samples. Here the sequenced sample was cultured CD8+ T cells from PBMCs, taken from culture after CMV antigen stimulation. In nucleotides, the CDR3 is TGTGCCACCAGTGATCCTCGAACAGGGGCAGATACGCAGTATTTT. This encodes CATSDPRTGADTQYF.